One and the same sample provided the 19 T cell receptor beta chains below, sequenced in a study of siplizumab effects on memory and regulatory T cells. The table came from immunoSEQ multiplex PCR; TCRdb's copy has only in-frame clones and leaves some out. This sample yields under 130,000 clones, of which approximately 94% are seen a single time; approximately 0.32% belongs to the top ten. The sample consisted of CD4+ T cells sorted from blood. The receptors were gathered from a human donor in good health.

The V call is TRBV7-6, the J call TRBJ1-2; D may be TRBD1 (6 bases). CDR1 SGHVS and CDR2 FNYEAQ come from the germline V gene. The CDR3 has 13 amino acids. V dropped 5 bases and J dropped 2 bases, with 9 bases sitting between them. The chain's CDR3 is CASSPDRNYGYTF. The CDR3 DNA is TGTGCCAGCAGCCCGGACAGAAACTATGGCTACACCTTC.

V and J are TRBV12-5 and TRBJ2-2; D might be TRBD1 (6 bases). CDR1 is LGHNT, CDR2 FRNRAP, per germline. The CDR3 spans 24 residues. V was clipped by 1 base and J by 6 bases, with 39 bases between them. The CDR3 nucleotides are TGTGCTAGTGGTTTGGAGCAGAGCAGCCGTCAGGAATCGGGACATAGTGTAGGTGCCGGGGAGCTGTTTTTT. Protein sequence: CASGLEQSSRQESGHSVGAGELFF.

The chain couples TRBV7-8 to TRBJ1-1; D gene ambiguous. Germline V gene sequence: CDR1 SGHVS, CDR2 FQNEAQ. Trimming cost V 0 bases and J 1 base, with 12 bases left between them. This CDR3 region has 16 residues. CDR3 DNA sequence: TGTGCCAGCAGCTTAGCCCGGAAGGGCTGGAACACTGAAGCTTTCTTT. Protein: CASSLARKGWNTEAFF.

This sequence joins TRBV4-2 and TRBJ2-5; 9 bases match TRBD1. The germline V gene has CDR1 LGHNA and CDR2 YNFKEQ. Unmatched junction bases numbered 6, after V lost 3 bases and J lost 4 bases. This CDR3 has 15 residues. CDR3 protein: CASSQHRQGGETQYF. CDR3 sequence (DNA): TGTGCCAGCAGCCAGCATAGACAGGGGGGAGAGACCCAGTACTTC.

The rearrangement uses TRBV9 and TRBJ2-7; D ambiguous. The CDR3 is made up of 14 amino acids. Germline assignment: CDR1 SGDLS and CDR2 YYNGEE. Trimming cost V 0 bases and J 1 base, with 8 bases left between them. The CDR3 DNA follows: TGTGCCAGCAGCGTAGCTGTGGGGTCCTACGAGCAGTACTTC. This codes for CASSVAVGSYEQYF.

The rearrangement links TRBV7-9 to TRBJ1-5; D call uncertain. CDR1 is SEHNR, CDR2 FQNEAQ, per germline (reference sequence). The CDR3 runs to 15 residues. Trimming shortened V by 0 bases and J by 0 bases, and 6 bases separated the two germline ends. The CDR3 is CASSLAGYSNQPQHF. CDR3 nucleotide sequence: TGTGCCAGCAGCTTAGCCGGGTATAGCAATCAGCCCCAGCATTTT.

As DNA, the CDR3 is TGTGCCAGCAGTGAATATGCAGGGAACTACGAGCAGTACTTC. This gives the protein CASSEYAGNYEQYF. The rearrangement links TRBV25-1 to TRBJ2-7; D possibly corresponds to TRBD1 (5 bases). The CDR3 has 14 residues. CDR1 MGHDK and CDR2 SYGVNS come from the germline V gene. Deletions cut 0 bases from V and 3 bases from J, with 9 bases between.

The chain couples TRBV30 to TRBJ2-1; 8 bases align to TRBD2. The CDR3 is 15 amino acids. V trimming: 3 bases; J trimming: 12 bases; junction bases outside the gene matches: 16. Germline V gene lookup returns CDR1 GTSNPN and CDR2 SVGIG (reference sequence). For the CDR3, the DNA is TGTGCCTGGAGCCGTTCTGCGGGAGGCCCGAGGGTGCAGTTCTTC. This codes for CAWSRSAGGPRVQFF.

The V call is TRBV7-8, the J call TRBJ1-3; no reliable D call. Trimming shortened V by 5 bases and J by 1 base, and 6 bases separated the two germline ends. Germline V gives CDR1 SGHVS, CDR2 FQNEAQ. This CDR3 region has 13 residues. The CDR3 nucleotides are TGTGCCAGCAGCCTGGGTTCTGGAAACACCATATATTTT. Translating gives CASSLGSGNTIYF. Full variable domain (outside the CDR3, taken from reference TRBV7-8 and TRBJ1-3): GAGVSQSPRYKVAKRGQDVALRCDPISGHVSLFWYQQALGQGPEFLTYFQNEAQLDKSGLPSDRFFAERPEGSVSTLKIQRTQQEDSAVYLCASSLGSGNTIYFGEGSWLTVV.

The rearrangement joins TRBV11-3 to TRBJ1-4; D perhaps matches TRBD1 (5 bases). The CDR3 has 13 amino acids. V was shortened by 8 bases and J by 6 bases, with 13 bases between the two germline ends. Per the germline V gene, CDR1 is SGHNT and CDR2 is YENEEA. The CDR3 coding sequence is TGTGCCAGCGCGGGGGGATCCGATGAAAAACTGTTTTTT. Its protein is CASAGGSDEKLFF.

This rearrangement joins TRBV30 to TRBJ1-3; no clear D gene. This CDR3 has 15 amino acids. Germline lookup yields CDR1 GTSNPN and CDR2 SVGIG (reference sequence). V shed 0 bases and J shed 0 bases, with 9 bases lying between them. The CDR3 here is CAWSVTSFSGNTIYF. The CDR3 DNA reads TGTGCCTGGAGTGTTACGAGCTTCTCTGGAAACACCATATATTTT.

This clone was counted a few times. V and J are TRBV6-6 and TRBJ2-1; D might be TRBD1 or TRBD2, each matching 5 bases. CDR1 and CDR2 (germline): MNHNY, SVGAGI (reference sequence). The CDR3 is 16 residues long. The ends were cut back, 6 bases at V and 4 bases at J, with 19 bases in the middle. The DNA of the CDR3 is TGTGCCAGCAGGTACGGGGCCCGGCAGGTTTACAATGAGCAGTTCTTC. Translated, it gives CASRYGARQVYNEQFF.

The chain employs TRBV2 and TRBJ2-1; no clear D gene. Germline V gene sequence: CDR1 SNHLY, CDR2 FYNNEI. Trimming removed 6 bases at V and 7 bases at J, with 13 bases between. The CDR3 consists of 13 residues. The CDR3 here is CASRQEPWNEQFF. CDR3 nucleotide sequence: TGTGCCAGCAGGCAGGAGCCTTGGAATGAGCAGTTCTTC. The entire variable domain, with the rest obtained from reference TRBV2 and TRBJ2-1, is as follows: EPEVTQTPSHQVTQMGQEVILRCVPISNHLYFYWYRQILGQKVEFLVSFYNNEISEKSEIFDDQFSVERPDGSNFTLKIRSTKLEDSAMYFCASRQEPWNEQFFGPGTRLTVL.

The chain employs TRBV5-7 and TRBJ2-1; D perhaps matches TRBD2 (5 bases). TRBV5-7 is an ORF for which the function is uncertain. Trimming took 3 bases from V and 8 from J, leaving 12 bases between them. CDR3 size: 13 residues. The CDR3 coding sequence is TGTGCCAGCAGCTCTCCCGGAGGCGATGAGCAGTTCTTC. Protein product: CASSSPGGDEQFF.

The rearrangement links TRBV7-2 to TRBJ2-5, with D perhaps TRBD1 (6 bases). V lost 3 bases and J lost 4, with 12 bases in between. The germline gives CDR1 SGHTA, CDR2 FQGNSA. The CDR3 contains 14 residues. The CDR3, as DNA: TGTGCCAGCAGCTTCCAGGGGCTCAGAGAGACCCAGTACTTC. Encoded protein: CASSFQGLRETQYF.

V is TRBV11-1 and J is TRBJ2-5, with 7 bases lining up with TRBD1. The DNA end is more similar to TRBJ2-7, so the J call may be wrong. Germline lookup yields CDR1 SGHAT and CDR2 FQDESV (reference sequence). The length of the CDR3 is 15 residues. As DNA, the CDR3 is TGTGCCAGCAGTCCAGACAGGGTGTCGTCCTACGAGCAGTACTTC. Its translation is CASSPDRVSSYEQYF.

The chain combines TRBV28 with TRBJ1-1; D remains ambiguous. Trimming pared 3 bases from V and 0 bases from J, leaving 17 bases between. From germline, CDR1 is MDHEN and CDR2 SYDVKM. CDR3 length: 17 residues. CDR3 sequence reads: CASSFAYYEPLNTEAFF. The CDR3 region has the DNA TGTGCCAGCAGTTTCGCCTATTATGAACCCTTGAACACTGAAGCTTTCTTT.

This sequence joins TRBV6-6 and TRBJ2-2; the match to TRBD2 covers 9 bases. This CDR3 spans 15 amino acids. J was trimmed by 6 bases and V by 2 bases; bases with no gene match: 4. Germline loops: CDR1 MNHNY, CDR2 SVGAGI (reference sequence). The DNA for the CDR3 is TGTGCCAGCAGTTACGAACTAGCGGGTCCCGGGGAGCTGTTTTTT. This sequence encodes CASSYELAGPGELFF.

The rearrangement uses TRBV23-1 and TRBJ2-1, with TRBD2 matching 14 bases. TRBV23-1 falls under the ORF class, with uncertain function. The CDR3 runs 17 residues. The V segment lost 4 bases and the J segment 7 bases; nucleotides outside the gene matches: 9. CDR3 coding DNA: TGCGCCAGCAGTCCTACTCTGACTAGCGGGGGGGCAAATGAGCAGTTCTTC. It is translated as CASSPTLTSGGANEQFF.